These 6 T cell receptor beta chains share one sample of origin, sequenced in a study of cytomegalovirus exposure and HLA in healthy donors. PCR employed 60 Vbeta and 13 Jbeta primers. Some clones are missing from TCRdb's copy, which holds only in-frame ones; the method was immunoSEQ multiplex PCR. Found here are some 130,000 clones; the top ten clones hold over 1.5%. The sample taken for sequencing was PBMCs. All receptors come from a middle-aged woman in good health and CMV-seropositive.

This chain links TRBV5-1 with TRBJ1-5, with TRBD1 as a possible D gene (5 bases). Germline assignment: CDR1 SGHRS and CDR2 YFSETQ. The CDR3 is 15 amino acids. Trimming took off 4 bases at V and 3 bases at J, with 14 bases between the two ends. The CDR3 coding sequence is TGCGCCAGCAGCCAGGCTGACAGTTTCAATCAGCCCCAGCATTTT. Protein sequence: CASSQADSFNQPQHF.

The V and J genes are TRBV11-2 and TRBJ2-1; D uncertain. The CDR3 sequence is 12 residues long. V lost 1 base, J lost 11 bases, and 9 bases lay in between. Germline CDR1 is SGHAT and CDR2 is FQNNGV. This chain's CDR3 is CASSLVGSQQFF. The CDR3 DNA reads TGTGCCAGCAGCTTAGTGGGCAGCCAGCAGTTCTTC.

The V and J genes are TRBV9 and TRBJ1-2, with 7 bases fitting TRBD1. The CDR3 has 13 residues. J lost 8 bases, V lost 1 base, and 5 bases had no gene match. Germline values: CDR1 SGDLS, CDR2 YYNGEE. CDR3: CASSVSRGPGYTF. DNA of the CDR3: TGTGCCAGCAGCGTATCAAGGGGGCCCGGCTACACCTTC. The variable domain in full, with the rest retrieved from reference TRBV9 and TRBJ1-2, is DSGVTQTPKHLITATGQRVTLRCSPRSGDLSVYWYQQSLDQGLQFLIQYYNGEERAKGNILERFSAQQFPDLHSELNLSSLELGDSALYFCASSVSRGPGYTFGSGTRLTVV.

V usage is TRBV6-5 and J usage is TRBJ2-7, with 8 nucleotides matching TRBD1. This CDR3 contains 14 residues. The junction had 5 bases not matched to a gene; V was cut back by 3 bases and J by 4 bases. The germline V gene has CDR1 MNHEY and CDR2 SVGAGI. The CDR3 region is CASSYQGARYEQYF. CDR3 DNA: TGTGCCAGCAGTTATCAGGGGGCACGATACGAGCAGTACTTC.

This chain joins TRBV21-1 and TRBJ1-1. TRBV21-1 constitutes a pseudogene. The CDR3 is 16 residues long. CDR3 residues: CASSVGTAYGSTEAFF. Written as DNA, the CDR3 is TGTGCCAGCAGCGTGGGGACTGCTTACGGGAGCACTGAAGCTTTCTTT.

The V and J genes are TRBV28 and TRBJ2-3, with 7 bases that match TRBD2. J gave up 3 bases and V 5 bases, and 17 bases lay outside the gene matches. The CDR3 is made up of 18 amino acids. Germline CDR1 MDHEN, CDR2 SYDVKM. The CDR3 nucleotides are TGTGCCAGCAGTCCCACCCCTCGACTAGCCGAGTTAACAGATACGCAGTATTTT. Its protein is CASSPTPRLAELTDTQYF.